The 6 T cell receptor delta chains reported below all come from one sample, sequenced in a study of gamma delta lymphoproliferative disorders and STAT genes (dated by TCRdb to 2016 to 2019). The library was obtained by multiplex PCR. TCRdb lists the instrument as Illumina MiSeq. Clone calls in TCRdb were regenerated from the public reads with CATT, after which identical DNA sequences shared one row. This sample has 3,000 to 4,000 delta-chain clones in its table, and approximately 1% of those were observed once. The ten largest clones add up to 25% of the sample. For TCR sequencing, genomic DNA was taken from peripheral blood mononuclear cells isolated from both patients and controls. Sequencing used blood. Receptor source: a human donor in good health.

This clone came up a few times. TCRdb's protein for this DNA is that of a much larger clone and differs from the translation at residue 3, likely a read error; the protein shown is the DNA translation. The rearrangement joins TRDV2 to TRDJ1; 9 bases fit TRDD3. This CDR3 spans 17 amino acids. From germline, CDR1 is GEAIGNYY and CDR2 EKD. The CDR3 DNA reads as TGTGCCCGTGACTCCCTATTGGGGGATAGTTACACCGATAAACTCATCTTT. Amino acid sequence: CARDSLLGDSYTDKLIF.

This clone is large by share. This same CDR3 is encoded by further DNA sequences in the sample. The V call is TRDV2, the J call TRDJ1; 8 nucleotides agree with TRDD3. Germline lookup yields CDR1 GEAIGNYY and CDR2 EKD. The ends lost 1 base at V and 0 bases at J; junction bases unmatched: 9. The CDR3 sequence is 17 residues long. The CDR3 is CACDTLGDPAYTDKLIF. CDR3 in DNA: TGTGCCTGTGACACGCTGGGGGACCCCGCGTACACCGATAAACTCATCTTT.

This clone was seen a few times. A far larger clone is one nucleotide away, so this likely arose from a read error. At the DNA level, this CDR3 is encoded by other sequences in the same sample as well. The chain carries TRDV2 and TRDJ1; tentatively, D is TRDD3 (6 bases). The V gene lost 4 bases and the J gene lost 0 bases, with 14 bases spanning the gap. CDR1 is GEAIGNYY, CDR2 EKD, per germline. CDR3 length: 15 amino acids. The CDR3 DNA reads TGTGCCTGTGATGAATGGGGGGCCCACACCGATAAACTCATCTTT. Its translation: CACDEWGAHTDKLIF.

Concerning this clone itself: This likely came from a read error, as a far larger clone is one base away. The chain employs TRDV2 and TRDJ3, with TRDD3 as a possible D gene (5 bases). V dropped 0 bases and J dropped 0 bases, with 26 bases sitting between them. Germline CDR1 GEAIGNYY, CDR2 EKD. CDR3 length: 23 residues. The CDR3 loop is CACDTVLGATGGTNSWDTRQMFF. In DNA, the CDR3 is TGTGCCTGTGACACCGTGTTGGGAGCTACTGGTGGAACAAACTCCTGGGACACCCGACAGATGTTTTTC.

This clone has just a few counts. For this DNA, TCRdb reports the protein of a much larger clone, which diverges at residue 9, most likely from a read error; the protein presented here is translated directly from the DNA. The V and J genes are TRDV2 and TRDJ1; 10 bases fit TRDD3. Germline values: CDR1 GEAIGNYY, CDR2 EKD. The CDR3 covers 15 residues. V shed 3 bases and J 1 base; nucleotides not matched to a gene: 4. The CDR3 region is CACDGLGDSTDKLIF. The DNA of the CDR3 is TGTGCCTGTGACGGTCTGGGGGATAGCACCGATAAACTCATCTTT.

Judged by abundance, this clone is medium-sized. With only one base between it and a far larger clone, this is likely a read error. Other DNA sequences within the sample encode an identical CDR3. J is TRDJ1 and V is TRDV2; no definite D call. V lost 0 bases to trimming and J lost 3 bases, with 22 bases between them. The germline V gene has CDR1 GEAIGNYY and CDR2 EKD. This CDR3 is 18 amino acids long. The CDR3 region has the DNA TGTGCCTGTGACACCCTGCCGGGCGGGCAGAAAGTGGCCGATAAACTCATCTTT. This gives the protein CACDTLPGGQKVADKLIF.